These T cell receptor beta chains were read from a single sample in a study of OX40 agonist ivuxolimab in advanced cancers. Produced via immunoSEQ multiplex PCR; TCRdb's table is partial and in-frame only. This sample has some 19,000 clones, with 87% found just once. Sequencing was performed on CD4+ or CD8+ T cells sorted from blood, taken in a trial of the OX40 agonist ivuxolimab. Receptor source: an adult with an advanced solid tumor such as melanoma, head and neck, liver or kidney cancer. Both conserved end residues are part of each CDR3. The order of the fields is J gene, D gene, V gene, clone size, CDR3 protein, CDR3 DNA. D genes are given only for firm matches. Clone size is shown for a subset of rows, as once, few, many or a class of expanded clone.

j_gene: TRBJ1-4
d_gene: .
v_gene: TRBV7-9
abundance: .
CDR3aa: CASSLGQREKLFF
CDR3nt: TGTGCCAGCAGCTTAGGGCAAAGAGAAAAACTGTTTTTT

j_gene: TRBJ2-5
d_gene: TRBD2
v_gene: TRBV6-1
abundance: .
CDR3aa: CASSDSDSAGGQETQYF
CDR3nt: TGTGCCAGCAGTGATTCCGACAGTGCGGGAGGGCAAGAGACCCAGTACTTC

j_gene: TRBJ2-1
d_gene: TRBD2
v_gene: TRBV7-9
abundance: .
CDR3aa: CASKTSGVYNEQFF
CDR3nt: TGTGCCAGCAAGACTAGCGGCGTCTACAATGAGCAGTTCTTC

j_gene: TRBJ1-3
d_gene: .
v_gene: TRBV7-6
abundance: .
CDR3aa: CASSLWGPGNTIYF
CDR3nt: TGTGCCAGCAGCTTGTGGGGACCTGGAAACACCATATATTTT

j_gene: TRBJ1-5
d_gene: TRBD1
v_gene: TRBV28
abundance: once
CDR3aa: CASSPRTGGRQPQHF
CDR3nt: TGTGCCAGCAGTCCCCGGACAGGGGGACGTCAGCCCCAGCATTTT

j_gene: TRBJ2-1
d_gene: TRBD1
v_gene: TRBV6-1
abundance: .
CDR3aa: CASERTGGFDEQFF
CDR3nt: TGTGCCAGCGAAAGGACAGGGGGTTTCGATGAGCAGTTCTTC

j_gene: TRBJ2-5
d_gene: TRBD2
v_gene: TRBV27
abundance: .
CDR3aa: CASSPLAGEGETQYF
CDR3nt: TGTGCCAGCAGTCCGTTAGCGGGAGAAGGGGAGACCCAGTACTTC

j_gene: TRBJ2-2
d_gene: .
v_gene: TRBV2
abundance: .
CDR3aa: CASSATSTGELFF
CDR3nt: TGTGCCAGCAGCGCTACTAGCACCGGGGAGCTGTTTTTT

j_gene: TRBJ1-1
d_gene: .
v_gene: TRBV11-3
abundance: .
CDR3aa: CASSGSPNTEAFF
CDR3nt: TGTGCCAGCAGCGGTAGTCCGAACACTGAAGCTTTCTTT

j_gene: TRBJ2-7
d_gene: .
v_gene: TRBV4-3
abundance: .
CDR3aa: CASSQNRDGIYEQYF
CDR3nt: TGCGCCAGCAGCCAGAACAGGGATGGCATCTACGAGCAGTACTTC

j_gene: TRBJ2-6
d_gene: .
v_gene: TRBV9
abundance: .
CDR3aa: CASSPPSGSGANVLTF
CDR3nt: TGTGCCAGCAGCCCCCCCTCTGGCTCTGGGGCCAACGTCCTGACTTTC

j_gene: TRBJ1-1
d_gene: .
v_gene: TRBV28
abundance: few
CDR3aa: CASSTRATNTEAFF
CDR3nt: TGTGCCAGCAGTACCAGGGCAACGAACACTGAAGCTTTCTTT

j_gene: TRBJ2-1
d_gene: .
v_gene: TRBV7-3
abundance: .
CDR3aa: CASSSGVEQFF
CDR3nt: TGTGCCAGCAGCTCAGGGGTTGAGCAGTTCTTC

j_gene: TRBJ2-1
d_gene: TRBD2
v_gene: TRBV29-1
abundance: few
CDR3aa: CSATTSGGWDEQFF
CDR3nt: TGCAGCGCCACGACTAGCGGGGGCTGGGATGAGCAGTTCTTC

j_gene: TRBJ1-1
d_gene: TRBD1
v_gene: TRBV7-8
abundance: .
CDR3aa: CASSSQGAETEAFF
CDR3nt: TGTGCCAGCAGCTCCCAGGGGGCTGAAACTGAAGCTTTCTTT

j_gene: TRBJ2-2
d_gene: .
v_gene: TRBV5-4
abundance: once
CDR3aa: CASSLSGNTGELFF
CDR3nt: TGTGCCAGCAGCTTGTCTGGGAACACCGGGGAGCTGTTTTTT

j_gene: TRBJ2-6
d_gene: .
v_gene: TRBV7-6
abundance: .
CDR3aa: CASSATQTGANVLTF
CDR3nt: TGTGCCAGCAGCGCGACACAAACTGGGGCCAACGTCCTGACTTTC

j_gene: TRBJ2-7
d_gene: .
v_gene: TRBV28
abundance: .
CDR3aa: CASRPGASYEQYF
CDR3nt: TGTGCCAGCAGGCCAGGGGCGTCGTACGAGCAGTACTTC

j_gene: TRBJ2-5
d_gene: .
v_gene: TRBV4-1
abundance: .
CDR3aa: CASSQDSGVGETQYF
CDR3nt: TGCGCCAGCAGCCAAGATTCGGGGGTTGGAGAGACCCAGTACTTC

j_gene: TRBJ2-3
d_gene: .
v_gene: TRBV6-5
abundance: .
CDR3aa: CASSYSTTDTQYF
CDR3nt: TGTGCCAGCAGTTACTCCACCACAGATACGCAGTATTTT

j_gene: TRBJ1-5
d_gene: .
v_gene: TRBV19
abundance: .
CDR3aa: CASSIGGEVSGQPQHF
CDR3nt: TGTGCCAGTAGTATAGGAGGGGAAGTGAGTGGTCAGCCCCAGCATTTT

j_gene: TRBJ2-7
d_gene: .
v_gene: TRBV5-4
abundance: .
CDR3aa: CASSLVSDEQYF
CDR3nt: TGTGCCAGCAGCTTGGTTTCAGACGAGCAGTACTTC

j_gene: TRBJ2-1
d_gene: .
v_gene: TRBV9
abundance: .
CDR3aa: CASSPGRSYNEQFF
CDR3nt: TGTGCCAGCAGCCCGGGACGTTCCTACAATGAGCAGTTCTTC

j_gene: TRBJ2-1
d_gene: .
v_gene: TRBV28
abundance: .
CDR3aa: CASSRSGGYNEQFF
CDR3nt: TGTGCCAGCAGTAGGTCAGGGGGGTACAATGAGCAGTTCTTC

j_gene: TRBJ1-5
d_gene: TRBD1
v_gene: TRBV10-3
abundance: .
CDR3aa: CAIRPDRANQPQHF
CDR3nt: TGTGCCATCAGGCCCGACAGGGCCAACCAGCCCCAGCATTTT

j_gene: TRBJ2-3
d_gene: TRBD2
v_gene: TRBV4-3
abundance: .
CDR3aa: CASSQDPVIAGEGDTQYF
CDR3nt: TGCGCCAGCAGCCAGGACCCCGTGATAGCGGGAGAGGGGGATACGCAGTATTTT

j_gene: TRBJ1-1
d_gene: TRBD1
v_gene: TRBV7-9
abundance: once
CDR3aa: CATLPDRGWTEAFF
CDR3nt: TGTGCCACCCTACCCGACAGGGGCTGGACTGAAGCTTTCTTT

j_gene: TRBJ1-2
d_gene: TRBD1
v_gene: TRBV29-1
abundance: few
CDR3aa: CSAKQGANYGYTF
CDR3nt: TGCAGCGCCAAACAGGGGGCGAACTATGGCTACACCTTC

j_gene: TRBJ2-6
d_gene: .
v_gene: TRBV4-3
abundance: .
CDR3aa: CASSQESWGAGANVLTF
CDR3nt: TGCGCCAGCAGCCAAGAATCTTGGGGAGCGGGGGCCAACGTCCTGACTTTC

j_gene: TRBJ2-7
d_gene: TRBD1
v_gene: TRBV29-1
abundance: once
CDR3aa: CSVGDRGLYEQYF
CDR3nt: TGCAGCGTTGGGGACAGGGGGCTCTACGAGCAGTACTTC

j_gene: TRBJ2-1
d_gene: .
v_gene: TRBV7-9
abundance: .
CDR3aa: CASSLAAGIEQFF
CDR3nt: TGTGCCAGCAGCTTAGCGGCGGGGATTGAGCAGTTCTTC

j_gene: TRBJ2-7
d_gene: TRBD2
v_gene: TRBV6-6
abundance: .
CDR3aa: CASRTFFSGGYEQYF
CDR3nt: TGTGCCAGCAGGACCTTTTTTTCGGGAGGGTACGAGCAGTACTTC

j_gene: TRBJ1-5
d_gene: .
v_gene: TRBV27
abundance: .
CDR3aa: CASRPRGTGNQPQHF
CDR3nt: TGTGCCAGCCGCCCCCGAGGGACCGGCAATCAGCCCCAGCATTTT

j_gene: TRBJ2-3
d_gene: .
v_gene: TRBV9
abundance: .
CDR3aa: CASSVGVSGSTDTQYF
CDR3nt: TGTGCCAGCAGCGTAGGGGTCAGCGGGAGCACAGATACGCAGTATTTT

j_gene: TRBJ2-7
d_gene: .
v_gene: TRBV28
abundance: once
CDR3aa: CASSFYQGGGSYEQYF
CDR3nt: TGTGCCAGCAGTTTTTACCAGGGGGGAGGCTCCTACGAGCAGTACTTC

j_gene: TRBJ1-3
d_gene: .
v_gene: TRBV7-2
abundance: .
CDR3aa: CASSLSAGTGNTIYF
CDR3nt: TGTGCCAGCAGCTTATCAGCAGGCACCGGAAACACCATATATTTT

j_gene: TRBJ1-2
d_gene: .
v_gene: TRBV4-1
abundance: .
CDR3aa: CASSPVGTDYGYTF
CDR3nt: TGCGCCAGCAGCCCCGTGGGAACCGACTATGGCTACACCTTC

j_gene: TRBJ2-1
d_gene: TRBD2
v_gene: TRBV29-1
abundance: .
CDR3aa: CSIIAGLRNEQFF
CDR3nt: TGCAGTATTATAGCGGGGTTACGGAATGAGCAGTTCTTC

j_gene: TRBJ2-7
d_gene: TRBD1
v_gene: TRBV9
abundance: .
CDR3aa: CASSPRDSHEQYF
CDR3nt: TGTGCCAGCAGCCCCCGGGACAGCCACGAGCAGTACTTC

j_gene: TRBJ2-3
d_gene: TRBD2
v_gene: TRBV9
abundance: .
CDR3aa: CASSVSNPTSASSTDTQYF
CDR3nt: TGTGCCAGCAGCGTAAGTAATCCAACTAGCGCATCCAGCACAGATACGCAGTATTTT

j_gene: TRBJ2-7
d_gene: TRBD1
v_gene: TRBV30
abundance: .
CDR3aa: CAWGQGVDEQYF
CDR3nt: TGTGCCTGGGGACAGGGTGTGGACGAGCAGTACTTC

j_gene: TRBJ1-2
d_gene: .
v_gene: TRBV27
abundance: .
CDR3aa: CASSLLTGTNYGYTF
CDR3nt: TGTGCCAGCAGTTTGCTGACAGGAACTAACTATGGCTACACCTTC

j_gene: TRBJ1-2
d_gene: .
v_gene: TRBV27
abundance: .
CDR3aa: CASSTRDIVAEGYTF
CDR3nt: TGTGCCAGCAGTACACGGGACATCGTCGCTGAAGGCTACACCTTC

j_gene: TRBJ1-2
d_gene: .
v_gene: TRBV4-1
abundance: .
CDR3aa: CATRGPNGYTF
CDR3nt: TGCGCCACCAGGGGCCCGAATGGCTACACCTTC

j_gene: TRBJ1-4
d_gene: .
v_gene: TRBV27
abundance: .
CDR3aa: CASSLQGEEKLFF
CDR3nt: TGTGCCAGCAGTTTGCAGGGAGAAGAAAAACTGTTTTTT

j_gene: TRBJ2-2
d_gene: .
v_gene: TRBV2
abundance: .
CDR3aa: CASSTRDTGELFF
CDR3nt: TGTGCCAGCAGTACTCGGGACACCGGGGAGCTGTTTTTT

j_gene: TRBJ1-5
d_gene: .
v_gene: TRBV29-1
abundance: .
CDR3aa: CSVWTANQPQHF
CDR3nt: TGCAGCGTCTGGACAGCAAATCAGCCCCAGCATTTT